One sample yielded the 10 T cell receptor beta chains listed below, sequenced in a study of identical twins. TCRdb processed the 5' RACE reads anew with MiXCR; each CDR3 protein has one entry. This table has 650,000 to 800,000 distinct CDR3 sequences, 8.6% appearing once. The sample was also reused in another study, on yellow fever vaccine responses in identical twins.

Sequenced: PBMCs. Source of these receptors: a woman in her late teens or twenties in good health.

This clonotype was recorded a few times. The gene calls are TRBV5-6 and TRBJ2-2; TRBD1 matches 11 bases. Germline V gene sequence: CDR1 SGHDT, CDR2 YYEEEE. The V gene end was trimmed by 4 bases and the J gene end by 3 bases; junction bases not matched to a gene: 8. CDR3 size: 17 residues. Written as DNA, the CDR3 is TGTGCCAGCAGCGCGGACAGGGGGCAAGGGCACACCGGGGAGCTGTTTTTT. It codes for CASSADRGQGHTGELFF.

The chain employs TRBV5-1 and TRBJ2-6; tentatively, D is TRBD1 or TRBD2 (5 bases each). CDR1 SGHRS and CDR2 YFSETQ come from the germline V gene. This CDR3 has 18 amino acids. V was pared by 2 bases and J by 0 bases, with 15 bases between. CDR3: CASSFLGVESSGANVLTF. The CDR3, as DNA: TGCGCCAGCAGCTTTCTGGGGGTGGAAAGCTCTGGGGCCAACGTCCTGACTTTC. The whole variable domain, remainder taken from reference TRBV5-1 and TRBJ2-6, is KAGVTQTPRYLIKTRGQQVTLSCSPISGHRSVSWYQQTPGQGLQFLFEYFSETQRNKGNFPGRFSGRQFSNSRSEMNVSTLELGDSALYLCASSFLGVESSGANVLTFGAGSRLTVL.

This clonotype was observed at least ten times. The chain couples TRBV10-3 to TRBJ1-5; D gene ambiguous. The CDR3 consists of 15 residues. V lost 0 bases and J 7 bases, leaving 13 bases between the germline ends. Germline V lookup: CDR1 ENHRY, CDR2 SYGVKD. The CDR3 protein is CAISESSASIQPQHF. The CDR3, as DNA: TGTGCCATCAGTGAGTCGTCGGCCTCAATCCAGCCCCAGCATTTT.

The chain carries TRBV7-2 and TRBJ2-7; 9 bases line up with TRBD2. Per the germline V gene, CDR1 is SGHTA and CDR2 is FQGNSA. The CDR3 extends over 14 amino acids. The trim removed 6 bases at V and 6 bases at J, leaving 9 bases unmatched. CDR3 protein: CASRPGAGGAEQYF. DNA for the CDR3: TGTGCCAGCAGACCGGGGGCGGGGGGGGCCGAGCAGTACTTC.

The chain recombines TRBV7-6 with TRBJ1-1; unclear D gene. V was trimmed by 2 bases and J by 0 bases, leaving 13 bases between them. Germline-derived CDR1 and CDR2 are SGHVS and FNYEAQ. The length of the CDR3 is 16 residues. Here the CDR3 reads CASSLFKWQMNTEAFF. CDR3 nucleotides: TGTGCCAGCAGCTTATTCAAGTGGCAGATGAACACTGAAGCTTTCTTT.

The chain combines TRBV28 with TRBJ2-7; TRBD1 is a possible D gene (6 bases). V lost 1 base, J lost 6 bases, and 10 bases lay in between. CDR1 MDHEN and CDR2 SYDVKM come from the germline V gene. The CDR3 has 13 amino acids. DNA of the CDR3: TGTGCCAGCAGTTTATTTGGGGGCGCCGAGCAGTACTTC. Protein: CASSLFGGAEQYF.

This clonotype was counted a few times. The chain has TRBV24-1 and TRBJ2-2, with D perhaps TRBD1 (5 bases). The CDR3 sequence is 15 residues long. The germline V and J ends were trimmed by 6 bases and 2 bases, with 12 bases remaining between them. Germline CDR1 KGHDR, CDR2 SFDVKD. Here the CDR3 reads CATSRGRPNTGELFF. The CDR3 bases are TGTGCCACCAGTAGGGGCAGACCTAACACCGGGGAGCTGTTTTTT.

This clonotype was recorded many times. V gene TRBV12-3 or TRBV12-4 combines with J gene TRBJ2-7; a possible D gene is TRBD1 (6 bases). This CDR3 is built from 14 residues. V lost 3 bases and J lost 0, with 9 bases in between. The CDR3 reads CASSFSQGSYEQYF. Here the CDR3 DNA reads TGTGCCAGCAGTTTTTCACAGGGCTCCTACGAGCAGTACTTC.

There are a few counts of this clonotype. This rearrangement joins TRBV28 to TRBJ1-4; no clear D. This CDR3 is 12 amino acids long. Germline CDR1 is MDHEN and CDR2 is SYDVKM. Trimming left V 6 bases short and J 3 bases short, with 5 bases between. DNA for the CDR3: TGTGCCAGCAGGGGATCTAATGAAAAACTGTTTTTT. It is translated as CASRGSNEKLFF.

This clonotype has a handful of counts. The CDR3 DNA sequence: TGCAGCGTCCGAGCGGGAGGTATCGACGAGCAGTACTTC. Amino acid sequence: CSVRAGGIDEQYF. This chain joins TRBV29-1 and TRBJ2-7; 9 bases match TRBD2. Trimming removed 6 bases from V and 5 bases from J; junction bases left unmatched: 8. Germline V gives CDR1 SQVTM, CDR2 ANQGSEA. The CDR3 is 13 amino acids.